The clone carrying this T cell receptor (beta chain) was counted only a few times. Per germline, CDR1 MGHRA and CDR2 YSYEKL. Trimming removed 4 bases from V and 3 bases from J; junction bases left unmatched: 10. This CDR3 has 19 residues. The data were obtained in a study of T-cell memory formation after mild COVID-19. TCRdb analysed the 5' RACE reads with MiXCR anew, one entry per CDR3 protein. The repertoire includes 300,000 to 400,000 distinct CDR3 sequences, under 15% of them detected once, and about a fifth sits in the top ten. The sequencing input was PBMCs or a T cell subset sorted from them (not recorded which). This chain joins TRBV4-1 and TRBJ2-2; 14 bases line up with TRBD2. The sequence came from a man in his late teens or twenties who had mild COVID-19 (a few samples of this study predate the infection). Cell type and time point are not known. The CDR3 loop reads CASSPTLTSGGAYTGELFF. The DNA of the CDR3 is TGCGCCAGCAGCCCCACACTGACTAGCGGGGGGGCCTACACCGGGGAGCTGTTTTTT.